The 25 T cell receptor beta chains presented below share a single source sample, sequenced in a study of shared clonotypes between healthy human individuals. Some clones are missing from TCRdb's copy, which holds only in-frame ones; the method was immunoSEQ multiplex PCR. The sample yields around 980,000 clones, 78% seen once. Sequencing input: memory CD4+ T cells from PBMCs. Indicated subset: CD45RA-negative fraction. These receptors were obtained from a man aged 18 to 30 in good health. Some clones in this sample may be carry-over from other donors' samples.

This rearrangement joins TRBV28 to TRBJ1-5; the D is unclear. There are 13 residues in the CDR3. The ends were cut back, 10 bases at V and 2 bases at J, with 12 bases in the middle. Germline assignment: CDR1 MDHEN and CDR2 SYDVKM. Here the CDR3 DNA reads TGTGCCACCATTGAGAGCGGCAATCAGCCCCAGCATTTT. This gives the protein CATIESGNQPQHF.

The chain carries TRBV28 and TRBJ2-2; D not resolved. V was clipped by 9 bases and J by 4 bases, with 15 bases between them. This CDR3 is built from 14 residues. Germline loops: CDR1 MDHEN, CDR2 SYDVKM. The CDR3 sequence is CASRRKVSTGELFF. The CDR3 bases are TGTGCCAGTCGTCGGAAAGTTTCCACCGGGGAGCTGTTTTTT.

The chain has TRBV11-2 and TRBJ2-7, with D possibly matching TRBD2 (5 bases). Trimming removed 5 bases from V and 0 bases from J, with 20 bases in between. Germline lookup yields CDR1 SGHAT and CDR2 FQNNGV. The CDR3 has 17 residues. The CDR3 sequence is CASSPRGSALSSYEQYF. CDR3 coding DNA: TGTGCCAGCAGCCCCCGAGGTAGCGCCTTGAGCTCCTACGAGCAGTACTTC. The variable domain in full, completed from reference TRBV11-2 and TRBJ2-7, reads EAGVAQSPRYKIIEKRQSVAFWCNPISGHATLYWYQQILGQGPKLLIQFQNNGVVDDSQLPKDRFSAERLKGVDSTLKIQPAKLEDSAVYLCASSPRGSALSSYEQYFGPGTRLTVT.

The V and J genes are TRBV19 and TRBJ2-7; TRBD2 might be the D (6 bases). Germline loops: CDR1 LNHDA, CDR2 SQIVND (reference sequence). V lost 9 bases and J lost 2, with 17 bases in between. The CDR3 totals 14 residues. The CDR3 DNA sequence: TGTGCCAGCTCGGAGGCGGGGATCCCCTACGAGCAGTACTTC. This sequence encodes CASSEAGIPYEQYF.

The chain uses TRBV5-1 and TRBJ2-7; maybe TRBD1 (5 bases). The CDR3 loop spans 13 amino acids. Trimming took 8 bases from V and 2 from J, leaving 14 bases between them. Germline V gene data show CDR1 as SGHRS and CDR2 as YFSETQ. This CDR3 reads CASSDQGAYEQYF. The CDR3 bases are TGCGCCAGTTCCGACCAAGGGGCCTACGAGCAGTACTTC.

This clone was recorded only once. This chain joins TRBV28 and TRBJ2-5, with 11 bases identical to TRBD1. The junction had 7 bases not matched to a gene; V was cut back by 5 bases and J by 5 bases. This CDR3 contains 15 residues. Per germline, CDR1 MDHEN and CDR2 SYDVKM. The CDR3 here is CASSPPGQGVETQYF. The DNA of the CDR3 is TGTGCCAGCAGTCCCCCGGGACAGGGGGTGGAGACCCAGTACTTC.

Regarding this clone: Other nucleotide sequences in the sample specify the same CDR3. Here the CDR3 DNA reads TGTGCCAGCAGCTTAGTCCGCACAGATACGCAGTATTTT. Its translation: CASSLVRTDTQYF. This chain links TRBV7-3 with TRBJ2-3; D unclear. The germline V gene encodes CDR1 SGHTA and CDR2 FQGTGA. Trimming removed 2 bases at V and 1 base at J, with 4 bases between. There are 13 residues in the CDR3.

V gene TRBV6-1 combines with J gene TRBJ2-1, with 7 bases fitting TRBD1. V was pared by 6 bases and J by 6 bases, with 8 bases of the junction left unmatched. Germline CDR1 reads MNHNS; CDR2 reads SASEGT. This CDR3 spans 14 amino acids. CDR3 DNA: TGTGCCAGCAGCCCGGGACAGAGTCTCAATGAGCAGTTCTTC. This sequence encodes CASSPGQSLNEQFF.

The rearrangement links TRBV6-5 to TRBJ1-2; TRBD1 might be the D (5 bases). The V end lost 9 bases, the J end lost 0 bases, and 11 bases lay between the germline ends. Germline CDR1 MNHEY, CDR2 SVGAGI. This CDR3 region has 13 residues. CDR3 amino acids: CASSTAPNYGYTF. CDR3 bases: TGTGCCAGTTCGACAGCCCCTAACTATGGCTACACCTTC.

The rearrangement links TRBV5-1 to TRBJ2-1; 8 nucleotides align to TRBD2. The CDR3 consists of 15 residues. V lost 3 bases, J lost 8 bases, and 10 bases stayed unmatched. CDR1 SGHRS and CDR2 YFSETQ come from the germline V gene. CDR3 sequence reads: CASSSAGLVSDEQFF. The DNA of the CDR3 is TGCGCCAGCAGCTCGGCGGGACTAGTAAGCGATGAGCAGTTCTTC.

The rearrangement links TRBV5-1 to TRBJ2-7; 8 bases are a match to TRBD2. The CDR3 runs 14 residues. The junction had 7 bases not matched to a gene; V was cut back by 4 bases and J by 4 bases. Germline V gene sequence: CDR1 SGHRS, CDR2 YFSETQ. The CDR3 sequence is CASSPRGGGYEQYF. The CDR3 DNA sequence: TGCGCCAGCAGCCCTAGGGGCGGGGGGTACGAGCAGTACTTC.

The DNA for the CDR3 is TGCGCCAGCAGCCTCCGGGGGAGCCCCTTTTACGAGCAGTACTTC. Protein sequence: CASSLRGSPFYEQYF. This sequence joins TRBV10-2 and TRBJ2-7; perhaps TRBD2 as D (6 bases). Trimming stripped 6 bases from V and 4 bases from J, with 19 bases between. The germline V gene has CDR1 WSHSY and CDR2 SAAADI. There are 15 residues in the CDR3.

As to this clone: Additional DNA sequences in this sample encode the identical CDR3. The J gene is TRBJ1-1, the V gene TRBV7-9; maybe TRBD1 (5 bases). Trimming cost V 3 bases and J 0 bases, with 8 bases left between them. The CDR3 length is 14 residues. CDR1 SEHNR and CDR2 FQNEAQ come from the germline V gene (reference sequence). CDR3 sequence: CASSLQGVNTEAFF. The CDR3 region has the DNA TGTGCCAGCAGCTTGCAGGGTGTGAACACTGAAGCTTTCTTT.

J is TRBJ2-1 and V is TRBV9, with 8 bases fitting TRBD1. The V and J ends lost 3 bases and 1 base, in that order; junction bases with no gene match: 3. Germline values: CDR1 SGDLS, CDR2 YYNGEE. The CDR3 extends over 15 amino acids. CDR3 bases: TGTGCCAGCAGCGCCTGGGACAGGTCCTACAATGAGCAGTTCTTC. This sequence encodes CASSAWDRSYNEQFF.

J is TRBJ2-7 and V is TRBV30; D uncertain. Germline-derived CDR1 and CDR2 are GTSNPN and SVGIG (reference sequence). The CDR3 length is 13 residues. V gave up 1 base and J gave up 5 bases, with 12 bases separating them. Written as DNA, the CDR3 is TGTGCCTGGAGTGGACTGCCCGCTGACGAGCAGTACTTC. Protein: CAWSGLPADEQYF.

This chain uses TRBV6-4 with TRBJ2-5; D possibly corresponds to TRBD1 (6 bases). This CDR3 is 13 amino acids long. The V gene's germline CDR1 is MRHNA and CDR2 SNTAGT. V lost 5 bases and J 5 bases, leaving 12 bases between the germline ends. DNA of the CDR3: TGTGCCAGCAGTCGGGACATTTGGGAGACCCAGTACTTC. Protein sequence: CASSRDIWETQYF.

This chain uses TRBV7-7 with TRBJ2-6; D remains ambiguous. The V gene lost 6 bases and the J gene lost 0 bases, with 6 bases spanning the gap. The CDR3 is made up of 14 amino acids. The germline gives CDR1 SSHAT, CDR2 FNYEAQ (reference sequence). DNA for the CDR3: TGTGCCAGCAGTCCCGTCTCTGGGGCCAACGTCCTGACTTTC. Translated: CASSPVSGANVLTF.

A few counts support this clone. The CDR3 nucleotides read TGTGCCAGCACGCCTAGCGGGCTCGGGGAGCTGTTTTTT. Protein sequence: CASTPSGLGELFF. The rearrangement uses TRBV6-1 and TRBJ2-2; 8 bases agree with TRBD2. Germline V gene data show CDR1 as MNHNS and CDR2 as SASEGT. This CDR3 is built from 13 residues. J gave up 7 bases and V 7 bases, and 5 bases lay outside the gene matches.

The chain recombines TRBV7-3 with TRBJ2-1; D possibly matches TRBD1 or TRBD2 (6 bases each). CDR1 is SGHTA, CDR2 FQGTGA, per germline. V was cut by 5 bases and J by 5 bases, with 13 bases left in between. CDR3 length: 14 residues. CDR3 residues: CASSRQGGHNEQFF. As DNA, the CDR3 is TGTGCCAGCAGCCGGCAAGGGGGGCACAATGAGCAGTTCTTC.

This chain connects TRBV7-9 to TRBJ1-1, with unresolved D. The germline V and J ends were trimmed by 3 bases and 4 bases, with 6 bases remaining between them. This CDR3 comprises 12 residues. Germline V lookup: CDR1 SEHNR, CDR2 FQNEAQ (reference sequence). The CDR3 DNA reads TGTGCCAGCAGCTTCCTAGCCACTGAAGCTTTCTTT. It encodes CASSFLATEAFF.

The chain links TRBV18 to TRBJ1-1; D remains unclear. CDR3 size: 13 residues. Germline CDR1 and CDR2: KGHSH and LQKENI. V lost 3 bases and J lost 5, with 10 bases in between. CDR3 residues: CASSPVTRTEAFF. The CDR3, as DNA: TGTGCCAGCTCACCGGTGACTCGGACTGAAGCTTTCTTT. The full variable domain, its missing parts supplied by reference TRBV18 and TRBJ1-1, is NAGVMQNPRHLVRRRGQEARLRCSPMKGHSHVYWYRQLPEEGLKFMVYLQKENIIDESGMPKERFSAEFPKEGPSILRIQQVVRGDSAAYFCASSPVTRTEAFFGQGTRLTVV.

This clone has just one count. V and J are TRBV5-1 and TRBJ2-3; TRBD1 is a possible D gene (6 bases). V was pared by 0 bases and J by 6 bases, with 14 bases between. The germline V gene has CDR1 SGHRS and CDR2 YFSETQ. The CDR3 contains 15 residues. CDR3 coding DNA: TGCGCCAGCAGCTTGGAGGGCAGGGGTCACGATACGCAGTATTTT. This sequence encodes CASSLEGRGHDTQYF.

The CDR3 here is CASSQDRWADTQYF. In DNA, the CDR3 is TGCGCCAGCAGCCAGGACAGGTGGGCAGATACGCAGTATTTT. This chain links TRBV4-3 with TRBJ2-3; 7 nucleotides align to TRBD1. This CDR3 is 14 amino acids long. The V gene end was trimmed by 3 bases and the J gene end by 4 bases; junction bases not matched to a gene: 4. Germline-derived CDR1 and CDR2 are LGHNA and YSLEER.

Concerning this clone itself: The sample carries other DNA sequences with the same CDR3. V and J are TRBV9 and TRBJ1-2; D remains ambiguous. Germline V lookup: CDR1 SGDLS, CDR2 YYNGEE. This CDR3 spans 12 amino acids. V lost 0 bases, J lost 5 bases, and 5 bases lay in between. The CDR3 loop is CASSVAGYGYTF. CDR3 sequence (DNA): TGTGCCAGCAGCGTAGCTGGTTATGGCTACACCTTC.

Concerning this clone itself: Germline is not matched at one junction end, which may reflect a read error. This chain uses TRBV30 with TRBJ2-7; TRBD2 aligns across 9 bases. Germline V CDR1 and CDR2: GTSNPN, SVGIG (reference sequence). This CDR3 contains 14 residues. CDR3 region: CAWSVRASGDVLNF. The CDR3 region has the DNA TGTGCCTGGAGTGTAAGGGCTAGCGGGGACGTGCTGAACTTC.